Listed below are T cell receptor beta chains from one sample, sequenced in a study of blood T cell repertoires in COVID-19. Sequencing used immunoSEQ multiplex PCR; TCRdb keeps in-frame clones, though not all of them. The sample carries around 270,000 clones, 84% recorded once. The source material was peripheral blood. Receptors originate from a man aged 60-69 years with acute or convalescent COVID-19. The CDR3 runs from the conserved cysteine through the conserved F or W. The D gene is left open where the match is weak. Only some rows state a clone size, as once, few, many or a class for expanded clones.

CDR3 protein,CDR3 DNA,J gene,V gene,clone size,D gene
CASSLLPRGNQPQHF,TGTGCCAGCAGTTTATTACCCCGGGGGAATCAGCCCCAGCATTTT,TRBJ1-5,TRBV27,few,-
CASSPPEAYEQYF,TGTGCCAGCAGCCCTCCGGAGGCCTACGAGCAGTACTTC,TRBJ2-7,TRBV6-7,-,-
CASSQEGGYTF,TGCGCCAGCAGCCAAGAGGGCGGCTACACCTTC,TRBJ1-2,TRBV4-1,-,-
CASQTAGGFTDTQYF,TGTGCCAGCCAGACCGCTGGCGGATTCACAGATACGCAGTATTTT,TRBJ2-3,TRBV6-6,-,-
CASSQGGQGFSDTQYF,TGTGCCAGCAGCCAAGGGGGGCAAGGGTTTTCTGATACGCAGTATTTT,TRBJ2-3,TRBV4-2,-,-
CAISGKQGVSETQYF,TGTGCCATCAGTGGAAAACAGGGGGTCTCCGAGACCCAGTACTTC,TRBJ2-5,TRBV10-3,once,TRBD1
CASSLQTGPSNYGYTF,TGTGCCAGTAGCCTACAGACAGGGCCGTCTAACTATGGCTACACCTTC,TRBJ1-2,TRBV19,few,TRBD1
CASSYSTGSRSPLHF,TGTGCCAGCAGTTACTCGACAGGTTCTAGGTCACCCCTCCACTTT,TRBJ1-6,TRBV6-5,-,-
CASSARTGADTQYF,TGTGCCAGCAGCGCTAGAACAGGGGCAGATACGCAGTATTTT,TRBJ2-3,TRBV9,-,TRBD1
CASSGQGMSATEAFF,TGTGCCAGCAGTGGACAGGGTATGAGTGCCACTGAAGCTTTCTTT,TRBJ1-1,TRBV2,-,TRBD1
CASSPAGKFWHF,TGTGCCAGCTCACCCGCAGGGAAATTTTGGCATTTT,TRBJ1-5,TRBV18,-,-
CASTPSRTSGADIQYF,TGTGCCAGCACCCCGTCGAGGACTAGCGGGGCCGACATTCAGTACTTC,TRBJ2-4,TRBV27,-,TRBD2